This T cell receptor (beta chain) originates from a study of blood T cell repertoires in COVID-19. On the study more broadly: Acute and convalescent COVID-19 samples came from the United States, Italy and Spain. T cells, B-cell-depleted T cells, or PBMCs provided the cDNA or gDNA that served as material.

Per the authors' pipeline: Amplifying reference gene primers gave estimates of nucleated cell counts. Repertoires were generated with immunoSEQ multiplex PCR, while TCRdb's copy carries only in-frame clones and drops some. V, J and clone size reflect that table, while D and trimming were determined from the DNA. This table has 150,000 or so clones, roughly 82% appearing once. This CDR3 region has 16 residues. The germline gives CDR1 SGDLS, CDR2 YYNGEE. The trim removed 0 bases at V and 1 base at J, leaving 3 bases unmatched. The receptor comes from a human donor with acute or convalescent COVID-19. The donor label of this sample is uncertain. Material: peripheral blood. The chain carries TRBV9 and TRBJ1-5, with 8 bases fitting TRBD1. The DNA for the CDR3 is TGTGCCAGCAGCGTAGGACAGGGGTTGAGCAATCAGCCCCAGCATTTT. It yields the protein CASSVGQGLSNQPQHF.